This record covers a single TCR beta chain. Its matching antigen is unknown. This sample is part of a study of persistence of HIV-infected CD4 T cells. Overall study context: Blood samples, up to 180 mL, came from multiple time points, except a couple of leukapheresis donors sampled once. Study-wide findings and caveats: TCR oligoclonality correlated with proviral oligoclonality in the same sorted populations. Compared with CD3/CD28-stimulated cells, CMV- and Gag-responding cells showed lower TCRbeta richness.

The V end was cut by 5 bases, the J end by 12 bases, with 23 bases between. The CDR3 runs to 15 residues. Germline CDR1 SGHTA, CDR2 FQGNSA. The stimulus was an HIV-1 Gag 15-mer peptide pool, about 1 ug/peptide/mL. CD4+ T cells upregulating both CD40 ligand and CD69 were sorted as responding cells. Undetectable plasma HIV-1 RNA below 50 copies/mL lasted at least 4 years. The immunoSEQ assay was version 4, run in survey mode. Clones were read by immunoSEQ multiplex PCR, and TCRdb kept only the in-frame ones, dropping some. The top ten hold 1.5% to 2% of the sample, which has almost 20,000 clones, about 60% seen once.

This TCR came from an adult woman with HIV who was CMV-seropositive. The gene calls are TRBV7-2 and TRBJ2-1; D is perhaps TRBD2 (7 bases). This material consisted of CD4+ T cells sorted from PBMCs after 18-hour stimulation, taken from a patient who received antiretroviral therapy. This CDR3 is CASSPSGGPGLWQFF. The CDR3 DNA is TGTGCCAGCAGCCCATCCGGGGGGCCAGGACTTTGGCAGTTCTTC.